This T cell receptor (beta chain) was sequenced during a study of molecular identifiers for immune sequencing clone quantification. Trimming cost V 1 base and J 0 bases; bases outside gene matches: 0. The CDR3 is 15 amino acids. The germline gives CDR1 LGHNA, CDR2 YNFKEQ. About this clonotype itself: Its matching antigen is unknown.

Study-wide results and caveats: In CMV-specific effectors, clones above 20 copies held over 97% of molecules; naive, under 1%.

Each CDR3 protein gets one entry after TCRdb re-called the PCR reads with MiXCR. The sample holds a few hundred thousand distinct CDR3 sequences; roughly a fifth are singletons and the top ten take about 0.84%. Sorted naive CD8 T cells were those defined as CD8+CD4-CCR7+CD45RA+. This chain uses TRBV4-2 with TRBJ2-1; 7 nucleotides line up with TRBD2. This receptor was obtained from a human donor in good health. Some libraries in this study had Jurkat cell RNA spiked in. Sequences were obtained from naive CD8+ T cells from blood, with Jurkat cell RNA spiked in. The subset was: FACS-sorted CD8+CD4-CCR7+CD45RA+ naive T cells. CDR3 bases: TGTGCCAGCAGCCAAGGGGACTACTCCTACAATGAGCAGTTCTTC. Its translation is CASSQGDYSYNEQFF.